The 17 T cell receptor beta chains listed next were all sequenced from one sample in a study of Graves' ophthalmopathy and Graves' hyperthyroidism (dated by TCRdb to 2017 to 2018). Data came from an Illumina HiSeq 2000. For repertoire sequencing, TCR beta CDR3 regions were amplified from RNA transcripts. The first round of RT-PCR was done with HTBI primers and the Qiagen OneStep RT-PCR kit, and was followed by a second round of multiplex PCR, then size selection and purification. TCRdb cleaned the public reads at Q25 with fastp, built clones with MiXCR and kept in-frame beta chains. Each entry is one CDR3 protein sequence, shown with its most common DNA and genes. This sample lists roughly 350,000 distinct CDR3 sequences; 17% were detected once. Clones ranked in the top ten supply around 2.4% of the sample. The sequenced sample was peripheral blood. These receptors were taken from an adult woman with stable Graves' hyperthyroidism.

The gene calls are TRBV7-2 and TRBJ2-3, with D unclear. CDR1 and CDR2 (germline): SGHTA, FQGNSA. V was pared by 3 bases and J by 0 bases, with 7 bases between. This CDR3 has 14 residues. The CDR3 DNA is TGTGCCAGCAGCTTTAAAATTAGCACAGATACGCAGTATTTT. Translating gives CASSFKISTDTQYF.

This clonotype has at least ten counts. The chain uses TRBV2 and TRBJ1-5; D unresolved. Trimming took 3 bases from V and 7 from J, leaving 10 bases between them. The CDR3 totals 13 residues. Germline CDR1 reads SNHLY; CDR2 reads FYNNEI. In DNA, the CDR3 is TGTGCCAGCAGTGACAGCTTCGGGCAGCCCCAGCATTTT. It yields the protein CASSDSFGQPQHF. The full variable domain, with the rest looked up from reference TRBV2 and TRBJ1-5, is EPEVTQTPSHQVTQMGQEVILRCVPISNHLYFYWYRQILGQKVEFLVSFYNNEISEKSEIFDDQFSVERPDGSNFTLKIRSTKLEDSAMYFCASSDSFGQPQHFGDGTRLSIL.

This clonotype was seen repeatedly, ten times or more. The rearrangement uses TRBV20-1 and TRBJ2-7; D gene uncertain. This CDR3 is built from 14 residues. Germline V gene lookup returns CDR1 DFQATT and CDR2 SNEGSKA (reference sequence). V dropped 7 bases and J dropped 3 bases, with 19 bases sitting between them. CDR3 region: CSEKSYSQNYEQYF. The DNA for the CDR3 is TGCAGTGAGAAGAGCTATTCACAGAACTACGAGCAGTACTTC.

The sample holds many counts of this clonotype. The rearrangement links TRBV29-1 to TRBJ1-3; D is unclear. V was clipped by 5 bases and J by 0 bases, with 11 bases between them. Per germline, CDR1 SQVTM and CDR2 ANQGSEA. CDR3 size: 14 residues. The CDR3 loop reads CSVRTADSGNTIYF. The CDR3 region has the DNA TGCAGCGTTCGGACGGCGGACTCTGGAAACACCATATATTTT.

At least ten counts were recorded for this clonotype. The rearrangement joins TRBV12-3 or TRBV12-4 to TRBJ1-5; D is undetermined. The CDR3 extends over 15 amino acids. Trimming took 1 base from V and 11 from J, leaving 18 bases between them. This CDR3 is CASSLVATVGSAQHF. The CDR3 region has the DNA TGTGCCAGCAGTTTAGTGGCCACCGTGGGATCGGCCCAGCATTTT.

This clonotype was counted at least ten times. This may arise from a read error, as a much more abundant clone is one base away. This chain joins TRBV6-2 or TRBV6-3 and TRBJ2-5; no definite D call. Per germline, CDR1 MNHEY and CDR2 SVGEGT. This CDR3 contains 13 residues. The CDR3, as DNA: TGTGCCAGCAGTTACACCAGACAAGAGACCCTGTACTTC. Encoded protein: CASSYTRQETLYF.

This clonotype was found many times. This chain connects TRBV4-2 to TRBJ2-7; D is perhaps TRBD2 (6 bases). V was cut by 4 bases and J by 5 bases, with 18 bases left in between. This CDR3 has 15 amino acids. Germline CDR1 and CDR2: LGHNA and YNFKEQ. This CDR3 is CASSRGELRGHEQYF. The CDR3 region has the DNA TGTGCCAGCAGCCGGGGGGAATTAAGGGGACACGAGCAGTACTTC.

This clonotype was observed at least ten times. This chain joins TRBV29-1 and TRBJ1-5; D not certain. CDR1 and CDR2 from the germline V gene are SQVTM and ANQGSEA. V was clipped by 4 bases and J by 2 bases, with 12 bases between them. The CDR3 extends over 14 amino acids. As DNA, the CDR3 is TGCAGCGTTGTTTTTGGGAATGGCAATCAGCCCCAGCATTTT. It encodes CSVVFGNGNQPQHF.

The sample holds many counts of this clonotype. V and J are TRBV29-1 and TRBJ1-1; a weak D match, TRBD1 (5 bases). V lost 6 bases, J lost 0 bases, and 11 bases lay in between. The length of the CDR3 is 13 residues. Germline CDR1 and CDR2: SQVTM and ANQGSEA. CDR3 sequence (DNA): TGCAGCGTGTCGACAGCCGTGAACACTGAAGCTTTCTTT. Amino acids: CSVSTAVNTEAFF.

Ten or more counts support this clonotype. This chain connects TRBV28 to TRBJ1-2, with 7 bases aligning to TRBD1. Germline CDR1 reads MDHEN; CDR2 reads SYDVKM. The CDR3 runs 17 residues. After removal of 5 bases from V and 5 bases from J, the junction contained 17 bases not matched to a gene. CDR3 protein: CASSERRRQGFVYGYTF. In DNA, the CDR3 is TGTGCCAGCAGTGAGAGGCGAAGACAGGGATTTGTATATGGCTACACCTTC.

This clonotype has at least ten counts. The chain uses TRBV20-1 and TRBJ2-7; the match to TRBD2 covers 8 bases. Germline-derived CDR1 and CDR2 are DFQATT and SNEGSKA (reference sequence). The CDR3 totals 15 residues. V gave up 5 bases and J gave up 4 bases; unmatched junction bases: 13. This chain's CDR3 is CSADDSGTIDYEQYF. CDR3 sequence (DNA): TGCAGTGCTGATGATAGCGGGACTATCGATTACGAGCAGTACTTC.

V usage is TRBV5-1 and J usage is TRBJ2-7; 9 bases match TRBD2. This CDR3 spans 15 amino acids. Germline V gene sequence: CDR1 SGHRS, CDR2 YFSETQ. V gave up 4 bases and J gave up 3 bases; unmatched junction bases: 8. CDR3 coding DNA: TGCGCCAGCAGCCCGGGACTAGCCTATCTCTACGAGCAGTACTTC. Translating gives CASSPGLAYLYEQYF.

The chain joins TRBV4-1 to TRBJ1-1; 8 nucleotides line up with TRBD1. This CDR3 has 15 amino acids. The germline V gene has CDR1 MGHRA and CDR2 YSYEKL. V was pared by 4 bases and J by 1 base, with 5 bases of the junction left unmatched. CDR3 nucleotide sequence: TGCGCCAGCAGCCCGCTGACAGGGGCGAACACTGAAGCTTTCTTT. Protein sequence: CASSPLTGANTEAFF.

This clonotype was detected many times. This chain joins TRBV11-2 and TRBJ2-5, with D perhaps TRBD2 (6 bases). This CDR3 comprises 18 residues. Germline values: CDR1 SGHAT, CDR2 FQNNGV. The ends were cut back, 5 bases at V and 7 bases at J, with 29 bases in the middle. The DNA for the CDR3 is TGTGCCAGCAGCGGAGGGCCCCGGAACGGGGTACCCAGTGGGACCCAGTACTTC. Protein: CASSGGPRNGVPSGTQYF. The whole variable domain, filled in from reference TRBV11-2 and TRBJ2-5, reads EAGVAQSPRYKIIEKRQSVAFWCNPISGHATLYWYQQILGQGPKLLIQFQNNGVVDDSQLPKDRFSAERLKGVDSTLKIQPAKLEDSAVYLCASSGGPRNGVPSGTQYFGPGTRLLVL.

This chain links TRBV4-3 with TRBJ2-2; 7 bases agree with TRBD2. Germline CDR1 reads LGHNA; CDR2 reads YSLEER. J was trimmed by 0 bases and V by 0 bases; bases with no gene match: 7. This CDR3 region has 18 residues. CDR3 sequence (DNA): TGCGCCAGCAGCCAAGATGTAAAGCGGGGCGCGAACACCGGGGAGCTGTTTTTT. Its translation is CASSQDVKRGANTGELFF.

This CDR3 is CASSPKGILAGQETQYF. DNA for the CDR3: TGTGCCAGCTCACCAAAGGGGATACTAGCGGGCCAAGAGACCCAGTACTTC. V is TRBV18 and J is TRBJ2-5; TRBD2 matches 9 bases. Losses at the gene ends were 2 bases for V and 1 base for J; bases not matched to a gene: 8. Germline V gene data show CDR1 as KGHSH and CDR2 as LQKENI. The CDR3 consists of 17 residues. Drawing the rest from reference TRBV18 and TRBJ2-5, the complete variable domain is NAGVMQNPRHLVRRRGQEARLRCSPMKGHSHVYWYRQLPEEGLKFMVYLQKENIIDESGMPKERFSAEFPKEGPSILRIQQVVRGDSAAYFCASSPKGILAGQETQYFGPGTRLLVL.

This chain links TRBV4-1 with TRBJ2-7; 12 bases fit TRBD1. The CDR3 totals 17 residues. Germline CDR1 reads MGHRA; CDR2 reads YSYEKL. The V gene end was trimmed by 0 bases and the J gene end by 4 bases; junction bases not matched to a gene: 7. In DNA form, the CDR3 reads TGCGCCAGCAGCCAAGACAGTCGGGACAGGGGGCGGTACGAGCAGTACTTC. Protein sequence: CASSQDSRDRGRYEQYF.